The 25 T cell receptor beta chains given below trace back to one sample, sequenced in a study of blood T cell repertoires in COVID-19. The repertoire was sequenced with immunoSEQ multiplex PCR; TCRdb's copy has only in-frame clones and lacks some. Here the sample spans 220,000 or so clones, approximately 82% being singletons. Sequencing was performed on peripheral blood. The receptor set was obtained from a woman older than 75 with acute or convalescent COVID-19.

The V call is TRBV3-1 (or the pseudogene TRBV3-2), the J call TRBJ1-2; D is ambiguous. This CDR3 region has 13 residues. V dropped 1 base and J dropped 5 bases, with 8 bases sitting between them. CDR1 is LGHDT and CDR2 is YNNKEL in the germline V gene (reference sequence). CDR3 region: CASSQGENYGYTF. The CDR3 DNA reads TGTGCCAGCAGCCAAGGGGAGAATTATGGCTACACCTTC.

There are a few counts of this clone. The chain is built from TRBV20-1 and TRBJ1-1, with D unresolved. Germline CDR1 reads DFQATT; CDR2 reads SNEGSKA (reference sequence). The length of the CDR3 is 13 residues. With 3 bases removed from V and 4 bases from J, the gap between germline ends came to 12 bases. CDR3 amino acids: CSASSWRVTEAFF. CDR3 DNA sequence: TGCAGTGCTAGTTCGTGGAGGGTCACTGAAGCTTTCTTT.

Note on this clone: Different DNA sequences within this sample yield the same CDR3. The chain uses TRBV5-1 and TRBJ2-7; the match to TRBD1 covers 8 bases. After removal of 0 bases from V and 0 bases from J, the junction contained 2 bases not matched to a gene. The CDR3 is 15 amino acids. Germline CDR1 is SGHRS and CDR2 is YFSETQ. CDR3 region: CASSLGGTGSYEQYF. CDR3 nucleotide sequence: TGCGCCAGCAGCTTGGGGGGGACAGGCTCCTACGAGCAGTACTTC.

This chain joins TRBV19 and TRBJ2-6; D call uncertain. CDR3 length: 16 residues. The germline V and J ends were trimmed by 3 bases and 0 bases, with 9 bases remaining between them. CDR1 is LNHDA, CDR2 SQIVND, per germline (reference sequence). The CDR3 region has the DNA TGTGCCAGTAGTATTTACAGAAGCTCTGGGGCCAACGTCCTGACTTTC. It encodes CASSIYRSSGANVLTF.

J is TRBJ1-2 and V is TRBV5-6; TRBD1 matches at 9 bases. J gave up 4 bases and V 3 bases, and 7 bases lay outside the gene matches. The germline gives CDR1 SGHDT, CDR2 YYEEEE. CDR3 length equals 15 residues. The CDR3 DNA is TGTGCCAGCAGCTCCTGGGACAGGGCGGCCTATGGCTACACCTTC. Translating it yields CASSSWDRAAYGYTF. Using reference TRBV5-6 and TRBJ1-2 for the parts outside the CDR3, the full variable domain is DAGVTQSPTHLIKTRGQQVTLRCSPKSGHDTVSWYQQALGQGPQFIFQYYEEEERQRGNFPDRFSGHQFPNYSSELNVNALLLGDSALYLCASSSWDRAAYGYTFGSGTRLTVV.

As to this clone: One end of the junction is discordant with germline, which a read error may explain. The rearrangement joins TRBV12-5 to TRBJ1-6; D possibly corresponds to TRBD1 (6 bases). The CDR3 is 17 amino acids. CDR1 is LGHNT and CDR2 is FRNRAP in the germline V gene. CDR3 in DNA: TGTGCTAGTGGATTGGGGGCAGGGGTCTCCTATAATTCACCCCTCCACTTT. It translates to CASGLGAGVSYNSPLHF.

The count of this clone is one. The V gene is TRBV6-1, the J gene TRBJ2-7; 7 nucleotides match TRBD1. The length of the CDR3 is 18 residues. Germline V gene lookup returns CDR1 MNHNS and CDR2 SASEGT. V shed 4 bases and J 2 bases; nucleotides not matched to a gene: 17. The CDR3, as DNA: TGTGCCAGCAGTGTCACTGGGGTCTTGAGGGACAGAGCCTACGAGCAGTACTTC. This translates into CASSVTGVLRDRAYEQYF.

This rearrangement joins TRBV28 to TRBJ2-7, with 12 nucleotides matching TRBD1. CDR1 MDHEN and CDR2 SYDVKM come from the germline V gene. There are 16 residues in the CDR3. The ends lost 5 bases at V and 3 bases at J; junction bases unmatched: 8. The CDR3 DNA reads as TGTGCCAGCAGTCCTCCGGGACAGGGGGCGGGCTACGAGCAGTACTTC. It yields the protein CASSPPGQGAGYEQYF.

In its sample, this clone was seen once. V gene TRBV2 combines with J gene TRBJ2-2; D remains unclear. Deletions cut 7 bases from V and 2 bases from J, with 8 bases between. Germline CDR1 and CDR2: SNHLY and FYNNEI. The CDR3 covers 13 residues. The CDR3 DNA reads TGTGCCAGCACCCAGGAAAACACCGGGGAGCTGTTTTTT. This gives the protein CASTQENTGELFF.

This clone has more than one count but fewer than ten. This sequence joins TRBV10-3 and TRBJ1-5; TRBD1 is a possible D gene (6 bases). Germline lookup yields CDR1 ENHRY and CDR2 SYGVKD. There are 15 residues in the CDR3. Trimming took 6 bases from V and 0 from J, leaving 12 bases between them. The CDR3 nucleotides read TGTGCCATCAGGAGGACAGTAGATAGCAATCAGCCCCAGCATTTT. It yields the protein CAIRRTVDSNQPQHF.

Concerning this clone: Other DNA sequences in this specimen translate into the identical CDR3. The chain recombines TRBV28 with TRBJ2-2; 14 bases are shared with TRBD2. V lost 5 bases and J lost 1; bases outside the gene matches: 3. The germline gives CDR1 MDHEN, CDR2 SYDVKM. The length of the CDR3 is 17 residues. This CDR3 is CASSRGLAGGNTGELFF. In DNA, the CDR3 is TGTGCCAGCAGTCGCGGACTAGCGGGGGGGAACACCGGGGAGCTGTTTTTT.

J is TRBJ1-1 and V is TRBV29-1; D perhaps matches TRBD1 (6 bases). V was pared by 7 bases and J by 11 bases, with 23 bases between. From germline, CDR1 is SQVTM and CDR2 ANQGSEA. The CDR3 runs to 13 residues. The chain's CDR3 is CSGDTGTPNGAFF. The CDR3 coding sequence is TGCAGCGGTGATACCGGGACACCAAATGGGGCTTTCTTT.

This clone was observed a handful of times. This chain joins TRBV15 and TRBJ2-1; TRBD2 might be the D (5 bases). Trimming removed 5 bases at V and 0 bases at J, with 14 bases between. CDR1 LNHNV and CDR2 YYDKDF come from the germline V gene (reference sequence). The CDR3 is 16 amino acids. Here the CDR3 reads CATSGLGRGSYNEQFF. For the CDR3, the DNA is TGTGCCACCAGCGGCTTAGGGAGAGGCTCCTACAATGAGCAGTTCTTC. Together with reference TRBV15 and TRBJ2-1, the CDR3 gives the full variable domain: DAMVIQNPRYQVTQFGKPVTLSCSQTLNHNVMYWYQQKSSQAPKLLFHYYDKDFNNEADTPDNFQSRRPNTSFCFLDIRSPGLGDTAMYLCATSGLGRGSYNEQFFGPGTRLTVL.

V gene TRBV6-1 combines with J gene TRBJ2-7; no firm D call. Germline assignment: CDR1 MNHNS and CDR2 SASEGT. Trimming took off 0 bases at V and 0 bases at J, with 18 bases between the two ends. CDR3 length equals 18 residues. DNA of the CDR3: TGTGCCAGCAGTGAAGCGATCACCATCCGTACTACCTCCTACGAGCAGTACTTC. Translating gives CASSEAITIRTTSYEQYF.

The chain links TRBV5-5 to TRBJ2-5; 13 bases fit TRBD2. V trimming: 7 bases; J trimming: 7 bases; junction bases outside the gene matches: 13. Germline V lookup: CDR1 SGHKS, CDR2 YYEKEE (reference sequence). The CDR3 length is 16 residues. This CDR3 reads CASFRTSGGSPGTQYF. The CDR3 DNA follows: TGTGCCAGCTTCCGGACTAGCGGGGGCTCCCCCGGGACCCAGTACTTC.

The rearrangement uses TRBV7-9 and TRBJ1-1; perhaps TRBD1 as D (6 bases). This CDR3 contains 15 residues. V was cut by 4 bases and J by 6 bases, with 18 bases left in between. Per the germline V gene, CDR1 is SEHNR and CDR2 is FQNEAQ (reference sequence). The CDR3 bases are TGTGCCAGCAGCTGGGGAACAGGGAAAGGCTCTGAAGCTTTCTTT. Amino acids: CASSWGTGKGSEAFF.

This clone has a count of ten or more. V gene TRBV7-9 combines with J gene TRBJ1-2; D is perhaps TRBD1 (5 bases). The CDR3 runs to 13 residues. The germline V gene has CDR1 SEHNR and CDR2 FQNEAQ (reference sequence). V shed 3 bases and J shed 4 bases, with 9 bases lying between them. CDR3 nucleotide sequence: TGTGCCAGCAGCTTGCAGGGTGCCTATGGCTACACCTTC. Protein sequence: CASSLQGAYGYTF.

This chain's CDR3 is CASRNTGKNTEAFF. DNA of the CDR3: TGTGCCAGCAGGAATACAGGGAAGAACACTGAAGCTTTCTTT. The gene calls are TRBV27 and TRBJ1-1, with a tentative D call TRBD1 (6 bases). This CDR3 has 14 residues. The V and J ends lost 6 bases and 1 base respectively, with 12 bases between them. From germline, CDR1 is MNHEY and CDR2 SMNVEV (reference sequence).

The rearrangement joins TRBV5-4 to TRBJ1-2; unclear D gene. V was cut by 4 bases and J by 4 bases, with 14 bases left in between. The germline CDR1 and CDR2 sequences are SGHNT and YYREEE (reference sequence). The CDR3 loop spans 14 amino acids. CDR3 region: CASSPFGYFYGYTF. The CDR3 DNA reads TGTGCCAGCAGCCCCTTCGGTTATTTCTATGGCTACACCTTC. The whole variable domain, filled in from reference TRBV5-4 and TRBJ1-2, reads ETGVTQSPTHLIKTRGQQVTLRCSSQSGHNTVSWYQQALGQGPQFIFQYYREEENGRGNFPPRFSGLQFPNYSSELNVNALELDDSALYLCASSPFGYFYGYTFGSGTRLTVV.

The gene calls are TRBV5-4 and TRBJ2-6; possibly TRBD2 for D (5 bases). Germline V CDR1 and CDR2: SGHNT, YYREEE (reference sequence). The CDR3 sequence is 15 residues long. Between the trimmed V and J ends, which lost 0 bases and 4 bases, there was a span of 8 bases. In DNA form, the CDR3 reads TGTGCCAGCAGCTTGGGAGGGTACGGGGCCAACGTCCTGACTTTC. This encodes CASSLGGYGANVLTF.

The V gene is TRBV27, the J gene TRBJ2-1; 7 bases line up with TRBD2. Germline assignment: CDR1 MNHEY and CDR2 SMNVEV (reference sequence). With 0 bases clipped from V and 7 bases from J, the junction kept 6 bases outside the gene matches. This CDR3 contains 15 residues. The CDR3 sequence is CASSLSPKGGNEQFF. The DNA of the CDR3 is TGTGCCAGCAGTTTATCCCCAAAGGGAGGGAATGAGCAGTTCTTC.

V usage is TRBV12-3 or TRBV12-4 and J usage is TRBJ1-6, with D tentatively TRBD1 (5 bases). The CDR3 length is 13 residues. The germline V and J ends were trimmed by 6 bases and 7 bases, with 10 bases remaining between them. The CDR3 loop is CASRERGNSPLHF. DNA of the CDR3: TGTGCCAGCAGGGAAAGGGGAAATTCACCCCTCCACTTT.

This clone has a single count. This chain's CDR3 is CASSYSTTGYGYTF. In DNA form, the CDR3 reads TGTGCCAGCAGTTACTCGACGACAGGGTATGGCTACACCTTC. V gene TRBV6-5 combines with J gene TRBJ1-2, with 7 positions matching TRBD1. V shed 0 bases, J shed 5 bases, and the junction held 3 bases outside the gene matches. CDR1 MNHEY and CDR2 SVGAGI come from the germline V gene. This CDR3 spans 14 amino acids.

V is TRBV2 and J is TRBJ1-2, with D possibly TRBD1 on 5 matching bases. The length of the CDR3 is 14 residues. Germline V gives CDR1 SNHLY, CDR2 FYNNEI. With 1 base removed from V and 8 bases from J, the gap between germline ends came to 14 bases. For the CDR3, the DNA is TGTGCCAGCAGTGAAGTTATCGCAGGGCAAGGCTACACCTTC. As protein: CASSEVIAGQGYTF.

The chain employs TRBV18 and TRBJ1-4, with D uncertain. This CDR3 spans 14 amino acids. Trimming took off 2 bases at V and 8 bases at J, with 12 bases between the two ends. Per the germline V gene, CDR1 is KGHSH and CDR2 is LQKENI. CDR3 coding DNA: TGTGCCAGCTCACCATCGGGGTTCGGAGAAAAACTGTTTTTT. Translating it yields CASSPSGFGEKLFF.